The entry that follows covers one T cell receptor (beta chain) sequence. These data originate in a study of cytomegalovirus exposure and HLA in healthy donors. Primers for the PCR totalled 60 Vbeta and 13 Jbeta. Repertoires were generated with immunoSEQ multiplex PCR, while TCRdb's copy carries only in-frame clones and drops some. The sample carries 110,000 to 150,000 clones, approximately 80% recorded once. With V trimmed by 5 bases and J by 6 bases, 3 bases remained unmatched. This CDR3 contains 12 residues. Germline V gives CDR1 LNHNV, CDR2 YYDKDF (reference sequence). The receptor comes from a woman in her forties or fifties in good health and CMV-seronegative. V is TRBV15 and J is TRBJ1-2; 7 nucleotides match TRBD1. Sequenced input: PBMCs. CDR3 sequence (DNA): TGTGCCACCAGCGAACAGGGGAATGGCTACACCTTC. Translated, it gives CATSEQGNGYTF.